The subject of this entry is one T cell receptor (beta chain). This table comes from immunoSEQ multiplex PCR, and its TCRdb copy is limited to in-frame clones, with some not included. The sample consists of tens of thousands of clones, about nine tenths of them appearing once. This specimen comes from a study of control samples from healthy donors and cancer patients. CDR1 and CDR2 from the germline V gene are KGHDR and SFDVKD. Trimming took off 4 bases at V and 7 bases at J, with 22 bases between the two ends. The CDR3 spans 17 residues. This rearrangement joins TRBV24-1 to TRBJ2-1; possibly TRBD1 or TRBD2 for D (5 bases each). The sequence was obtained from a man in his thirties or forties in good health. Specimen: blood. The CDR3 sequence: CATSEGKRGEDGNEQFF. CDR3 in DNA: TGTGCCACCAGTGAGGGAAAGAGGGGTGAAGATGGTAATGAGCAGTTCTTC.